Sequencing of this T cell receptor (beta chain) was carried out in a study of T-cell reconstitution after alpha-beta-depleted transplantation in children. Study-wide results and caveats: T-cell numbers and diversity one year post-transplant derived largely from freshly generated T cells. There were reportedly several hundred expanded graft clones from which alpha-beta T cells came about two months after transplant.

CDR1 and CDR2 (germline): DFQATT, SNEGSKA (reference sequence). This CDR3 has 15 amino acids. V was cut by 1 base and J by 0 bases, with 10 bases left in between. Only a few counts were recorded for this clonotype. Its matching antigen is unknown. Molecular barcoding with unique molecular identifiers was used for the TCRbeta library. TCRdb processed the PCR reads anew with MiXCR; each CDR3 protein has one entry. The table shows some 840,000 distinct CDR3 sequences, with 15% to 20% occurring only once. The TCR originated in a male patient younger than 18 who had a stem cell transplant for acute lymphoblastic leukemia, so the T cells may come from the graft donor. The chain employs TRBV20-1 and TRBJ1-5; no reliable D call. The source material was PBMCs, mostly from graft donor cells, sampled 360 days after TCRalphabeta/CD19-depleted stem cell transplant. The CDR3 sequence: CSARVEGYSNQPQHF. CDR3 in DNA: TGCAGTGCTAGAGTGGAAGGTTATAGCAATCAGCCCCAGCATTTT.